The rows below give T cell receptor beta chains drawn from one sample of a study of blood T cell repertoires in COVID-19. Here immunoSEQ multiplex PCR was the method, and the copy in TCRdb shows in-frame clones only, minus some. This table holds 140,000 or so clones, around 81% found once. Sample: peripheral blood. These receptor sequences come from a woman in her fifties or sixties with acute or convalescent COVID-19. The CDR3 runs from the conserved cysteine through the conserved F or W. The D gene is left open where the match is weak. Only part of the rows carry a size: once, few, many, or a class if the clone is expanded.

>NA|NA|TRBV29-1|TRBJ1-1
TGCAGCGTTGGACTGAGGCAGGTCGGGAAAGCTTTCTTT
CSVGLRQVGKAFF
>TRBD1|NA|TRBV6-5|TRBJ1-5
TGTGCCAGCAGTTATCCGACAGGGGGCGGCGGACAGCCCCAGCATTTT
CASSYPTGGGGQPQHF
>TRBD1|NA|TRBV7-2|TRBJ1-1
TGTGCCAGCAGCACCCAGACAGGGGCGTACACTGAAGCTTTCTTT
CASSTQTGAYTEAFF
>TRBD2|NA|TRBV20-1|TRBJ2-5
TGCAGTGCTAATGAGGGGCTAGCGGGGCGATCTCAGTACTTC
CSANEGLAGRSQYF
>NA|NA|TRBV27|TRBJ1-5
TGTGCCAGCAGTTTAACCCCTTACACAGCTCGTAGCAATCAGCCCCAGCATTTT
CASSLTPYTARSNQPQHF
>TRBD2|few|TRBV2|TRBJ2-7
TGTGCCAGCAGTGAAGGGTCAGCGGGGCCGAGCGAGCAGTACTTC
CASSEGSAGPSEQYF
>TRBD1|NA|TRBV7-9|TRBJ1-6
TGTGCCAGCAGCACTGGACAGGGGGATAATTCACCCCTCCACTTT
CASSTGQGDNSPLHF
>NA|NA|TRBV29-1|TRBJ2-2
TGCAGCGTAAATCTTCGGAACACCGGGGAGCTGTTTTTT
CSVNLRNTGELFF
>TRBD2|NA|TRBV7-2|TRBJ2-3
TGTGCCAGCAGCCCAGCTAGCGGGGGGACCCCAGATACGCAGTATTTT
CASSPASGGTPDTQYF
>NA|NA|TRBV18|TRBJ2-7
TGTGCCAGCTCACCCACGATGACAGCGGAGCAGTACTTC
CASSPTMTAEQYF
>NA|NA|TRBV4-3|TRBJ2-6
TGCGCCAGCAGCCAAAAGTCCAGTTTTCTCTCTGGGGCCAACGTCCTGACTTTC
CASSQKSSFLSGANVLTF
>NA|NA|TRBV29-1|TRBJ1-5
TGCAGCGTTGCTGGGGGCAGGAGCAATCAGCCCCAGCATTTT
CSVAGGRSNQPQHF
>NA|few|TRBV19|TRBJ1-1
TGTGCCAGTAGTAGGGGGGACGTGGCCAAGAATACTGAAGCTTTCTTT
CASSRGDVAKNTEAFF
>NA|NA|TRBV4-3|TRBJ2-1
TGCGCCAGCACCACGCGGGTCAATGAGCAGTTCTTC
CASTTRVNEQFF
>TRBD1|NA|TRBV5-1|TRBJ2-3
TGCGCCAGCAGCCCGCCGGGACAGGGGGATACGCAGTATTTT
CASSPPGQGDTQYF
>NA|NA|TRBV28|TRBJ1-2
TGTGCCAGCAGTTTTATCCCAGGGTTGGATGGCTACACCTTC
CASSFIPGLDGYTF
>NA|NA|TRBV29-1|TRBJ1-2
TGCAGCGTTTATGACCGGGGGGGTGGCTACACCTTC
CSVYDRGGGYTF
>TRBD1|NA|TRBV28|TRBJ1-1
TGTGCCAGCAGCCCGGGACAGGGGAGCACTGAAGCTTTCTTT
CASSPGQGSTEAFF
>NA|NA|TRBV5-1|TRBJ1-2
TGCGCCAGCAGCCAGGACAGTAGCTACACCTTC
CASSQDSSYTF
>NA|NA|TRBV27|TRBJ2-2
TGTGCCAGCAGTTTATCGGGCGGGACCAGTACCGGGGAGCTGTTTTTT
CASSLSGGTSTGELFF
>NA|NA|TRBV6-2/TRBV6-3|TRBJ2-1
TGTGCCAGCAGCCCCCTGGCGCTTACGGGGGATACAATGAAGCAGTTCTTC
CASSPLALTGDTMKQFF
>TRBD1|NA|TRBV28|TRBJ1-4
TGTGCCAGCACCCTGGACAGGGTTAATGAAAAACTGTTTTTT
CASTLDRVNEKLFF
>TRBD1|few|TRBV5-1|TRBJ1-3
TGCGCCAGCAGCACAAACCCCACAGGGGGTGACACCATATATTTT
CASSTNPTGGDTIYF
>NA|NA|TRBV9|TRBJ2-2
TGTGCCAGCAGCGCTCATTGGAGCACCGGGGAGCTGTTTTTT
CASSAHWSTGELFF